These T cell receptor beta chains were read from a single sample in a study of blood T cell repertoires in COVID-19. Assay used: immunoSEQ multiplex PCR; TCRdb lists only in-frame clones, some missing. The table includes about 82,000 clones, 60% to 80% detected once. The sequencing sample was made of peripheral blood. These receptor sequences come from a man in his 60s with COVID-19, enrolled during active disease. The CDR3 runs from the conserved cysteine through the conserved F or W. D genes are given only for firm matches. Only some rows state a clone size, as once, few, many or a class for expanded clones.

j_call clone_size d_call v_call cdr3_length cdr3_nt cdr3_aa
TRBJ2-5 once - TRBV6-5 16 TGTGCCAGCAGTTACCCCCCCGGGACAAAGGAAGAGACCCAGTACTTC CASSYPPGTKEETQYF
TRBJ2-3 few - TRBV3-1/TRBV3-2 12 TGTGCCAGCAGCCAAGTGAGGGATACGCAGTATTTT CASSQVRDTQYF
TRBJ2-5 few TRBD2 TRBV7-6 16 TGTGCCAGCAGATTAGCTAGCGGGAGGGCCCAAGAGACCCAGTACTTC CASRLASGRAQETQYF
TRBJ2-7 - TRBD2 TRBV5-6 15 TGTGCCAGCAGCCTCCTAGCGGCCTCGGAGGGACTGCAGATATTC CASSLLAASEGLQIF
TRBJ1-5 - TRBD1 TRBV6-2/TRBV6-3 16 TGTGCCAGCAGTAGGTCGACAGGGGCGGGCAATCAGCCCCAGCATTTT CASSRSTGAGNQPQHF
TRBJ1-2 - - TRBV27 13 TGTGCCAGCAGTTTGGGACATAACTATGGCTACACCTTC CASSLGHNYGYTF
TRBJ1-6 - - TRBV5-6 15 TGTGCCAGCAGCTTGGTCGACAGAAGTAATTCACCCCTCCACTTT CASSLVDRSNSPLHF
TRBJ2-7 few TRBD2 TRBV15 14 TGTGCCACCACACGCACTAGCGGGAGTCGGGAGCAGTACTTC CATTRTSGSREQYF
TRBJ1-1 - - TRBV11-3 14 TGTGCCAGCAGCTTATTGGAGAGGGGGACTGAAGCTTTCTTT CASSLLERGTEAFF
TRBJ2-7 - - TRBV5-1 15 TGCGCCAGCAGCCCAAACAGTGCGACCTCCTACGAGCAGTACTTC CASSPNSATSYEQYF
TRBJ1-1 - - TRBV7-8 13 TGTGCCAGCAGCTTTTCAAAAAACACTGAAGCTTTCTTT CASSFSKNTEAFF
TRBJ2-4 - TRBD2 TRBV6-6 20 TGTGCCAGCAGCCAACAGCTAGCGGGAGTCCCCTTCCTAGCCAAAAACATTCAGTACTTC CASSQQLAGVPFLAKNIQYF
TRBJ1-2 - - TRBV21-1 16 TGTGCCAGCAGCAAAGGAGACAGACCATCATACTATGGCTACACCTTC CASSKGDRPSYYGYTF
TRBJ1-1 once - TRBV19 13 TGTGCCAGTAGTATAGAGGGAGGCACTGAAGCTTTCTTT CASSIEGGTEAFF
TRBJ1-3 - - TRBV3-1/TRBV3-2 16 TGTGCCAGCAGCCAAATTACGACAGCCTCTGGAAACACCATATATTTT CASSQITTASGNTIYF
TRBJ2-1 - - TRBV3-1/TRBV3-2 14 TGTGCCAGCAGCCAAGATTGGGGGGTCGGTGAGCAGTTCTTC CASSQDWGVGEQFF
TRBJ2-1 - - TRBV5-1 15 TGCGCCAGCAGCTTGGCAGGGTTTGGCTACAATGAGCAGTTCTTC CASSLAGFGYNEQFF
TRBJ1-2 - - TRBV9 12 TGTGCCAGCAGCGTAGAAAGGGGTGGCTACACCTTC CASSVERGGYTF
TRBJ1-2 few - TRBV18 15 TGTGCCAGCTCACCTCAGACAGGTGCCAACTATGGCTACACCTTC CASSPQTGANYGYTF
TRBJ2-1 once - TRBV5-1 14 TGCGCCAGCAGCTTCGACAGGCCGCACAATGAGCAGTTCTTC CASSFDRPHNEQFF
TRBJ1-5 - TRBD1 TRBV4-1 19 TGCGCCAGCAGCCAAGTTTTCGGGACAGGGGGCCGGGGTAATCAGCCCCAGCATTTT CASSQVFGTGGRGNQPQHF
TRBJ2-1 - - TRBV3-1/TRBV3-2 15 TGTGCCAGCAGCCAAGGGCCAGGGGTTCAAAATGAGCAGTTCTTC CASSQGPGVQNEQFF
TRBJ2-1 many TRBD1 TRBV5-1 14 TGCGCCAGCAGCTCGGAGGACAGGGGATATGAGCAGTTCTTC CASSSEDRGYEQFF
TRBJ1-5 few TRBD1 TRBV9 13 TGTGCCAGCAGCGGGGACAGCAGCCAGCCCCAGCATTTT CASSGDSSQPQHF
TRBJ1-5 - - TRBV7-2 13 TGTGCCAGCAGCTTAGACTGGCGGCAGCCCCAGCATTTT CASSLDWRQPQHF
TRBJ2-1 - - TRBV11-2 17 TGTGCCAGCAGTTTTAGGGGCCGGGGGGCGGTCTACAATGAGCAGTTCTTC CASSFRGRGAVYNEQFF
TRBJ2-7 - TRBD1 TRBV19 13 TGTGCCAGTAGGGGACAGGGGGGCTACGAGCAGTACTTC CASRGQGGYEQYF
TRBJ1-2 - - TRBV5-6 13 TGTGCCAGCAGAGGGAGGGGTCGTGAGAGCTACACCTTC CASRGRGRESYTF
TRBJ1-6 few - TRBV5-1 12 TGCGCCAGCAGCTTGGGGCGGGAAGCCCTCCACTTT CASSLGREALHF
TRBJ1-3 - - TRBV7-2 15 TGTGCCAGCAGCTTAGCAGGGGGTGCTGGAAACACCATATATTTT CASSLAGGAGNTIYF
TRBJ2-5 - - TRBV11-2 12 TGTGCCAGCTCTAACTACATAGAGACCCAGTACTTC CASSNYIETQYF
TRBJ2-1 - - TRBV6-5 12 TGTGCCAGCAGTCCGAACAACAATGAGCAGTTCTTC CASSPNNNEQFF
TRBJ2-7 - TRBD2 TRBV19 13 TGTGCCAGTAGTTCGACTAGCGGGAGTCTTCAGTACTTC CASSSTSGSLQYF
TRBJ2-7 - TRBD2 TRBV11-2 16 TGTGCCAGCAGCGACGGTGGTAGCGGGAGCTCCTACGAGCAGTACTTC CASSDGGSGSSYEQYF
TRBJ2-3 - TRBD1 TRBV12-3/TRBV12-4 12 TGTGCCAGCAGTTGGGACAGGGGGTTACAGTATTTT CASSWDRGLQYF
TRBJ2-3 once - TRBV3-1/TRBV3-2 13 TGTGCCAGCAGCCATTCTAGCACAGATACGCAGTATTTT CASSHSSTDTQYF
TRBJ2-4 - TRBD1 TRBV11-1 15 TGTGCCAGCAGCCCGTGGACAGGGCTCCAGAACATTCAGTACTTC CASSPWTGLQNIQYF
TRBJ2-4 - - TRBV5-3 13 TGTGCCAGAAGCTTGAGAGAAAAAAACATTCAGTACTTC CARSLREKNIQYF
TRBJ2-7 - TRBD1 TRBV5-1 14 TGCGCCAGCAGCTTGACAGGGGGGACCTACGAGCAGTACTTC CASSLTGGTYEQYF
TRBJ1-1 - - TRBV27 14 TGTGCCAGCAGTCCCGGTTTGTTGTACACTGAAGCTTTCTTT CASSPGLLYTEAFF
TRBJ2-2 - TRBD2 TRBV6-5 15 TGTGCCAGCAGTACCTCGGGACTAGCCTCCGGGGAGCTGTTTTTT CASSTSGLASGELFF
TRBJ2-5 - - TRBV7-7 15 TGTGCTAGCAGCTTAGGGCGGGGCCCTCAAGAGACCCAGTACTTC CASSLGRGPQETQYF
TRBJ2-5 - TRBD1 TRBV4-1 16 TGCGCCAGCAGCCTACTAGTAGGGACAGGGAAGCGGACCCAGTACTTC CASSLLVGTGKRTQYF
TRBJ2-7 - TRBD2 TRBV9 14 TGTGCCAGCAGCCTAGTAGCGGGACCCTACGAGCAGTACTTC CASSLVAGPYEQYF
TRBJ2-7 - TRBD2 TRBV4-3 14 TGCGCCAGCAGTTCACGGGGAGGGTCCTACGAGCAGTACTTC CASSSRGGSYEQYF
TRBJ1-2 - TRBD1 TRBV6-1 15 TGTGCCAGCAGTGAAGCAGCCAGGGGGTCCTATGGCTACACCTTC CASSEAARGSYGYTF
TRBJ2-1 - TRBD2 TRBV19 16 TGTGCCAGTAGCCCCGCCGGACTAGCGGGGAGCAATGAGCAGTTCTTC CASSPAGLAGSNEQFF
TRBJ2-1 - TRBD1 TRBV6-6 15 TGTGCCAGCAGTTACACAGGGGGATCCTACAATGAGCAGTTCTTC CASSYTGGSYNEQFF
TRBJ2-6 - - TRBV7-6 18 TGTGCCAGCAGCTTGAGCGCGATGGCCCTCTCTGGGGCCAACGTCCTGACTTTC CASSLSAMALSGANVLTF
TRBJ1-6 once TRBD1 TRBV7-2 14 TGTGCCAGCAGCTCACGACAGGGGCTTCAACCCCTCCACTTT CASSSRQGLQPLHF
TRBJ2-7 - TRBD2 TRBV6-6 16 TGTGCCAGCACCCAGACTAGCGGAGATATCGCCTACGAGCAGTACTTC CASTQTSGDIAYEQYF
TRBJ2-7 - - TRBV11-2 12 TGTGCCAGCAGCGACCCCAGGGGAGAGCAGTACTTC CASSDPRGEQYF
TRBJ1-5 - - TRBV5-1 15 TGCGCCAGCAGCTTGGGCGGACTCGGTGATCAGCCCCAGCATTTT CASSLGGLGDQPQHF